This T cell receptor (beta chain) was recovered during a study of blood T cell repertoires in COVID-19. Overall study: Specimens from acute and convalescent COVID-19 originated in the United States, Italy and Spain. T cells, B-cell-depleted T cells, or PBMCs supplied cDNA or gDNA.

Germline V gene sequence: CDR1 SGHNT, CDR2 YYREEE (reference sequence). Losses at the gene ends were 4 bases for V and 3 bases for J; bases not matched to a gene: 7. The CDR3 loop spans 14 amino acids. In the source study's methods: Cell counts per sample came from amplifying reference gene primers. Only in-frame clones appear in the TCRdb table, and some are missing; sequencing was by immunoSEQ multiplex PCR. Clone size and V and J calls were adopted from that table, with D and trimming inferred from the DNA. The table includes approximately 260,000 clones, 84% detected once. This TCR was sampled from a human donor in a cohort sampled during active COVID-19. V and J are TRBV5-4 and TRBJ2-7, with 7 bases aligning to TRBD1. The sample comprised peripheral blood. The CDR3, as DNA: TGTGCCAGCAGCCCAACAGGGGTTGGCTACGAGCAGTACTTC. Its translation is CASSPTGVGYEQYF.